Listed below are T cell receptor beta chains from one sample, sequenced in a study of post-analysis software for immune sequencing data. TCRdb redid the calling of the PCR reads with MiXCR, one entry per CDR3 protein. The sample has about half a million distinct CDR3 sequences; around 34% are singletons. The sample was blood. Source of these receptors: a girl aged 2 to 17 with multiple sclerosis. Each CDR3 is given with its conserved first and last residue. A D gene is named only where the DNA matches it firmly. Expanded clones get a size class; other rows say once, few or many, or leave the size out.

d_call: TRBD1; v_call: TRBV15; j_call: TRBJ2-7; clone_size: once; cdr3_nt: TGTGCCACCAGCAGAGATTCACAGGGGCAAAGCGAGCAGTACTTC; cdr3_aa: CATSRDSQGQSEQYF
d_call: TRBD2; v_call: TRBV20-1; j_call: TRBJ2-7; clone_size: many; cdr3_nt: TGCAGTGCTAGAGGATCTAGCGGGGACACCTACGAGCAGTACTTC; cdr3_aa: CSARGSSGDTYEQYF
d_call: NA; v_call: TRBV20-1; j_call: TRBJ2-3; clone_size: NA; cdr3_nt: TGCAGTGCCCGTCCGGGGGATTACACAGATACGCAGTATTTT; cdr3_aa: CSARPGDYTDTQYF
d_call: TRBD2; v_call: TRBV14; j_call: TRBJ2-1; clone_size: NA; cdr3_nt: TGTGCCAGCAGCCAAGTAAATGCGGGGGGGGATGAGCAGTTCTTC; cdr3_aa: CASSQVNAGGDEQFF
d_call: TRBD2; v_call: TRBV4-1; j_call: TRBJ2-1; clone_size: many; cdr3_nt: TGCGCCAGCAGCCTTCGGGGGGGCCCCTACAATGAGCAGTTCTTC; cdr3_aa: CASSLRGGPYNEQFF
d_call: NA; v_call: TRBV5-6; j_call: TRBJ2-3; clone_size: few; cdr3_nt: TGTGCCAGCAGCCGAACGTCGACGCACAGCACAGATACGCAGTATTTT; cdr3_aa: CASSRTSTHSTDTQYF
d_call: NA; v_call: TRBV25-1; j_call: TRBJ1-6; clone_size: NA; cdr3_nt: TGTGCCAGCAGTGAATCAGGGGTGGATTCACCCCTCCACTTT; cdr3_aa: CASSESGVDSPLHF
d_call: NA; v_call: TRBV4-1; j_call: TRBJ1-1; clone_size: NA; cdr3_nt: TGCGCCAGCAGCCAAGATGAACGGATGAACACTGAAGCTTTCTTT; cdr3_aa: CASSQDERMNTEAFF
d_call: NA; v_call: TRBV20-1; j_call: TRBJ1-2; clone_size: few; cdr3_nt: TGCAGTGCTAGAAGCTATCGGGACACTGTCGAGGGCTACACCTTC; cdr3_aa: CSARSYRDTVEGYTF
d_call: NA; v_call: TRBV15; j_call: TRBJ2-7; clone_size: few; cdr3_nt: TGTGCCACCAGCAGGGGTGGGCGAGAGACCTACGAGCAGTACTTC; cdr3_aa: CATSRGGRETYEQYF
d_call: NA; v_call: TRBV6-4; j_call: TRBJ2-1; clone_size: few; cdr3_nt: TGTGCCAGCAGTGTGGGGGGGCGCTATGAGCAGTTCTTC; cdr3_aa: CASSVGGRYEQFF
d_call: NA; v_call: TRBV6-5; j_call: TRBJ2-1; clone_size: many; cdr3_nt: TGTGCCAGCAGTGCAATGGCAGGGTACAATGAGCAGTTCTTC; cdr3_aa: CASSAMAGYNEQFF
d_call: NA; v_call: TRBV5-1; j_call: TRBJ2-1; clone_size: few; cdr3_nt: TGCGCCAGCAGCTTGGATGGTATCAATGAGCAGTTCTTC; cdr3_aa: CASSLDGINEQFF
d_call: NA; v_call: TRBV5-5; j_call: TRBJ1-5; clone_size: few; cdr3_nt: TGTGCCAGCAGCTTGATCGGAGATCTTCAGCCCCAGCATTTT; cdr3_aa: CASSLIGDLQPQHF
d_call: TRBD1; v_call: TRBV11-2; j_call: TRBJ2-3; clone_size: NA; cdr3_nt: TGTGCCAGCAGCCCCCAAGACAGGGTCCTAACGCAGTATTTT; cdr3_aa: CASSPQDRVLTQYF
d_call: NA; v_call: TRBV20-1; j_call: TRBJ2-7; clone_size: few; cdr3_nt: TGCAGTGCTGTACTAGCCGCCCTCGGGGAGCAGTACTTC; cdr3_aa: CSAVLAALGEQYF
d_call: NA; v_call: TRBV5-4; j_call: TRBJ2-1; clone_size: NA; cdr3_nt: TGTGCCAGCAGCTTGGAGCTCGACAACAATGAGCAGTTCTTC; cdr3_aa: CASSLELDNNEQFF
d_call: TRBD1; v_call: TRBV5-1; j_call: TRBJ2-5; clone_size: NA; cdr3_nt: TGCGCCAGCACCAACCGGACAGGGGGGACCCAGTACTTC; cdr3_aa: CASTNRTGGTQYF
d_call: NA; v_call: TRBV12-3/TRBV12-4; j_call: TRBJ1-2; clone_size: few; cdr3_nt: TGTGCCAGCAGGGAGCCAGGCCGGACTAACTATGGCTACACCTTC; cdr3_aa: CASREPGRTNYGYTF
d_call: NA; v_call: TRBV7-9; j_call: TRBJ2-3; clone_size: NA; cdr3_nt: TGTGCCAGCAGCATCATCAAGGGGGTAGTTACAGATACGCAGTATTTT; cdr3_aa: CASSIIKGVVTDTQYF
d_call: NA; v_call: TRBV6-2/TRBV6-3; j_call: TRBJ1-1; clone_size: NA; cdr3_nt: TGTGCCAGCAGTTACTCGATCTGGACTGAAGCTTTCTTT; cdr3_aa: CASSYSIWTEAFF
d_call: NA; v_call: TRBV12-3/TRBV12-4; j_call: TRBJ2-5; clone_size: NA; cdr3_nt: TGTGCCAGCAGCTTACGGGGGGCGCCTTACAATGAGCAGTACTTC; cdr3_aa: CASSLRGAPYNEQYF
d_call: TRBD2; v_call: TRBV20-1; j_call: TRBJ2-5; clone_size: many; cdr3_nt: TGCAGTGCTAGAGATAGCGGGGGGGCCAGTGAGACCCAGTACTTC; cdr3_aa: CSARDSGGASETQYF
d_call: TRBD1; v_call: TRBV5-1; j_call: TRBJ1-2; clone_size: NA; cdr3_nt: TGCGCCAGCAGCGCCCGACAGGGAGGCCATGGCTACACCTTC; cdr3_aa: CASSARQGGHGYTF
d_call: NA; v_call: TRBV5-5; j_call: TRBJ2-1; clone_size: NA; cdr3_nt: TGTGCCAGCAGCCAGCAGAGGTTCGAGCAGTTCTTC; cdr3_aa: CASSQQRFEQFF
d_call: TRBD2; v_call: TRBV3-1; j_call: TRBJ2-3; clone_size: NA; cdr3_nt: TGTGCCAGCAGCACTAGCGGGAGGGGCACAGATACGCAGTATTTT; cdr3_aa: CASSTSGRGTDTQYF
d_call: NA; v_call: TRBV6-6; j_call: TRBJ1-2; clone_size: NA; cdr3_nt: TGTGCCAGCGGTTACTCGATATCGAGGGGGGATGGCTACACCTTC; cdr3_aa: CASGYSISRGDGYTF
d_call: TRBD2; v_call: TRBV29-1; j_call: TRBJ2-4; clone_size: few; cdr3_nt: TGCAGCGCCACTCGGGGGGTCAAAAACATTCAGTACTTC; cdr3_aa: CSATRGVKNIQYF
d_call: TRBD1; v_call: TRBV6-1; j_call: TRBJ1-5; clone_size: few; cdr3_nt: TGTGCCAGCAGTCTTCGGGACAGGGGGCAGCGGTTTGAGCAGCCCCAGCATTTT; cdr3_aa: CASSLRDRGQRFEQPQHF
d_call: NA; v_call: TRBV4-1; j_call: TRBJ1-5; clone_size: NA; cdr3_nt: TGCGCCAGCAGCCAAGTCGGGCTCCACCAGCCCCAGCATTTT; cdr3_aa: CASSQVGLHQPQHF
d_call: NA; v_call: TRBV5-1; j_call: TRBJ2-5; clone_size: NA; cdr3_nt: TGCGCCAGCAGCTGGGGGGTCAGCCAAGAGACCCAGTACTTC; cdr3_aa: CASSWGVSQETQYF
d_call: TRBD2; v_call: TRBV15; j_call: TRBJ2-5; clone_size: many; cdr3_nt: TGTGCCACCAGCAGAGCCTCCTTGGCGGACGGGGGGGAGACCCAGTACTTC; cdr3_aa: CATSRASLADGGETQYF
d_call: NA; v_call: TRBV20-1; j_call: TRBJ2-4; clone_size: NA; cdr3_nt: TGCAGTGCTATAAGCGGCCTATTAGCCAAAAACATTCAGTACTTC; cdr3_aa: CSAISGLLAKNIQYF
d_call: NA; v_call: TRBV10-2; j_call: TRBJ2-3; clone_size: few; cdr3_nt: TGCGCCAGCAGTGAGCAGGGGCGGGGTGCAGATACGCAGTATTTT; cdr3_aa: CASSEQGRGADTQYF
d_call: TRBD2; v_call: TRBV29-1; j_call: TRBJ2-2; clone_size: NA; cdr3_nt: TGCAGCGTTGGGGGACTAGCGGCTCTGGGGGAGCTGTTTTTT; cdr3_aa: CSVGGLAALGELFF
d_call: NA; v_call: TRBV20-1; j_call: TRBJ1-1; clone_size: NA; cdr3_nt: TGCAGTGCTAGAGTTCCCAACCACAGGGACCGGTTTGAAGCTTTCTTT; cdr3_aa: CSARVPNHRDRFEAFF
d_call: NA; v_call: TRBV7-8; j_call: TRBJ1-1; clone_size: NA; cdr3_nt: TGTGCCAGCAGCCCGGGTTGGATGCCTGAAGCTTTCTTT; cdr3_aa: CASSPGWMPEAFF
d_call: TRBD2; v_call: TRBV3-1; j_call: TRBJ2-5; clone_size: NA; cdr3_nt: TGTGCCAGCAGCCTCTGGACTAGCGGGGGGGCCTTGGTGGCCCGAAAAGAGACCCAGTACTTC; cdr3_aa: CASSLWTSGGALVARKETQYF
d_call: NA; v_call: TRBV19; j_call: TRBJ2-5; clone_size: few; cdr3_nt: TGTGCCAGTAGTGCAACAGGACAAGAGACCCAGTACTTC; cdr3_aa: CASSATGQETQYF
d_call: NA; v_call: TRBV6-1; j_call: TRBJ1-4; clone_size: few; cdr3_nt: TGTGCCAGCAGTGATCAAAATGAAAAACTGTTTTTT; cdr3_aa: CASSDQNEKLFF
d_call: TRBD2; v_call: TRBV6-5; j_call: TRBJ2-3; clone_size: NA; cdr3_nt: TGTGCCAGCAGTTCGCCCGAACTAGCGGGGAGCACAGATACGCAGTATTTT; cdr3_aa: CASSSPELAGSTDTQYF
d_call: NA; v_call: TRBV3-1; j_call: TRBJ2-1; clone_size: NA; cdr3_nt: TGTGCCAGCAGCCAAGTGGTCCGGGCCCCTGAGCAGTTCTTC; cdr3_aa: CASSQVVRAPEQFF
d_call: NA; v_call: TRBV2; j_call: TRBJ2-3; clone_size: many; cdr3_nt: TGTGCCAGCAATAGAGGGGTCAACACAGATACGCAGTATTTT; cdr3_aa: CASNRGVNTDTQYF
d_call: NA; v_call: TRBV12-3/TRBV12-4; j_call: TRBJ2-1; clone_size: few; cdr3_nt: TGTGCCAGCAGTGTCCGAGTTGAGCAGTTCTTC; cdr3_aa: CASSVRVEQFF
d_call: NA; v_call: TRBV6-5; j_call: TRBJ2-7; clone_size: many; cdr3_nt: TGTGCCAGCAGTTACAGGCACGCCTACGAGCAGTACTTC; cdr3_aa: CASSYRHAYEQYF
d_call: NA; v_call: TRBV9; j_call: TRBJ1-4; clone_size: NA; cdr3_nt: TGTGCCAGCAGCGTAGGCTCAGGGGATTTAGGTGAAAAACTGTTTTTT; cdr3_aa: CASSVGSGDLGEKLFF
d_call: NA; v_call: TRBV6-5; j_call: TRBJ2-4; clone_size: few; cdr3_nt: TGTGCCAGCAGTCGCCAAAACATTCAGTACTTC; cdr3_aa: CASSRQNIQYF
d_call: NA; v_call: TRBV12-3/TRBV12-4; j_call: TRBJ2-4; clone_size: NA; cdr3_nt: TGTGCCAGCAGTTGGGGACGAAACATTCAGTACTTC; cdr3_aa: CASSWGRNIQYF
d_call: TRBD2; v_call: TRBV2; j_call: TRBJ2-5; clone_size: once; cdr3_nt: TGTGCCAGCAAACAGGGAGCGGGGGGGGAAGAGACCCAGTACTTC; cdr3_aa: CASKQGAGGEETQYF
d_call: NA; v_call: TRBV5-1; j_call: TRBJ2-7; clone_size: few; cdr3_nt: TGCGCCAGCAGGGTGGAGTCGGCCTACGAGCAGTACTTC; cdr3_aa: CASRVESAYEQYF
d_call: TRBD1; v_call: TRBV7-9; j_call: TRBJ1-2; clone_size: NA; cdr3_nt: TGTGCCAGCAGCTCCAGGGGGCGCCCAAACTATGGCTACACCTTC; cdr3_aa: CASSSRGRPNYGYTF
d_call: TRBD2; v_call: TRBV10-3; j_call: TRBJ2-5; clone_size: NA; cdr3_nt: TGTGCCATCAGCCTCGATTTAGCGGGGGAAGAGACCCAGTACTTC; cdr3_aa: CAISLDLAGEETQYF
d_call: NA; v_call: TRBV5-1; j_call: TRBJ2-5; clone_size: NA; cdr3_nt: TGCGCCAGCAGCCCAGGGATAACCCAAGAGACCCAGTACTTC; cdr3_aa: CASSPGITQETQYF